Each of the 21 T cell receptor delta chains below was sequenced from the same sample in a study of delta chain sequences of gamma delta T cells. TCRdb processed the 5' RACE reads again with the CATT caller. The sample lists just over 200 delta-chain clones, 16% occurring once. The specimen was either unsorted cells or a sorted T cell fraction (not recorded which). The receptors originated from a human donor in good health.

By share of the sample, this clone is large. V is TRDV2 and J is TRDJ1; TRDD3 matches 9 bases. CDR3 length: 16 residues. Germline values: CDR1 GEAIGNYY, CDR2 EKD. V shed 0 bases and J 8 bases; nucleotides not matched to a gene: 12. CDR3 in DNA: TGTGCCTGTGACACCCTAGCACTGGGGGACATCGTAAAACTCATCTTT. Its protein is CACDTLALGDIVKLIF.

The genes are TRDV1 and TRDJ1, with a possible D match to TRDD3 (8 bases). The germline gives CDR1 TSWWSYY, CDR2 QGS. The CDR3 totals 20 residues. V was trimmed by 0 bases and J by 4 bases, leaving 27 bases between them. The CDR3 DNA sequence: TGTGCTCTTGGGGAACTAGCCTTCCTTTTCGGCCTGGGGGACGACGATAAACTCATCTTT. Protein product: CALGELAFLFGLGDDDKLIF.

The CDR3 nucleotides read TGTGCCTTTGGGGACCTACCACATACTGGGAGCCCGTTTATGATTACCGATAAACTCATCTTT. Protein: CAFGDLPHTGSPFMITDKLIF. This chain connects TRDV3 to TRDJ1; tentatively, D is TRDD3 (6 bases). Germline V gene sequence: CDR1 TVYSNPD, CDR2 GDNSRS (reference sequence). This CDR3 is 21 amino acids long. Trimming shortened V by 2 bases and J by 2 bases, and 36 bases separated the two germline ends.

J is TRDJ1 and V is TRDV1; 13 bases agree with TRDD3. This CDR3 is 29 amino acids long. The germline V gene has CDR1 TSWWSYY and CDR2 QGS. The junction had 38 bases not matched to a gene; V was cut back by 0 bases and J by 1 base. The CDR3 loop is CALGELPLPSGAILSILGDTPIRTDKLIF. CDR3 DNA: TGTGCTCTTGGGGAACTTCCTTTGCCTAGCGGCGCGATCCTTTCGATACTGGGGGATACGCCTATACGCACCGATAAACTCATCTTT.

Comment on this clone: One base away lies a much larger clone, so this may be a sequencing read error. The CDR3 DNA sequence: TGTGCTCTTGGGGAACCTGAAGGCCTTCCTACGCTACACCGTCGACCCAGATACACCGGTAAACTCATCTTT. Amino acid sequence: CALGEPEGLPTLHRRPRYTGKLIF. The chain recombines TRDV1 with TRDJ1; TRDD2 aligns across 9 bases. The germline V gene has CDR1 TSWWSYY and CDR2 QGS. The CDR3 spans 24 residues.

Notes on this clone: A far more abundant clone sits one base away, making this likely a read error. The CDR3: CALGELTPPLRYWFAHGGTDKLIF. The CDR3, as DNA: TGTGCTCTTGGGGAACTCACCCCCCCCCTTCGTTACTGGTTCGCGCACGGAGGCACCGATAAACTCATCTTT. The rearrangement uses TRDV1 and TRDJ1; D may match TRDD2 or TRDD3 (5 bases each). Trimming stripped 0 bases from V and 1 base from J, with 36 bases between. Germline CDR1 reads TSWWSYY; CDR2 reads QGS. The CDR3 sequence is 24 residues long.

This clone was observed a few times. It differs at one base from a far larger clone, so likely a read error. The chain has TRDV2 and TRDJ3; D is undetermined. Germline V CDR1 and CDR2: GEAIGNYY, EKD. CDR3 length: 16 residues. CDR3 residues: CASDTPSSWDTRQMFF. DNA for the CDR3: TGTGCCAGTGACACGCCCTCCTCCTGGGACACCCGACAGATGTTTTTC.

Comments on this clone: This likely reflects a read error, since a far larger clone is one base away. This CDR3 is also generated by other DNA sequences in the sample. The rearrangement joins TRDV1 to TRDJ1, with D tentatively TRDD2 or TRDD3 (5 bases each). Germline lookup yields CDR1 TSWWSYY and CDR2 QGS. The CDR3 runs to 24 residues. The CDR3 loop is CALGELTPPLRYWFAYGGTDKLIF. DNA for the CDR3: TGTGCTCTTGGGGAACTCACCCCCCCCCTTCGTTACTGGTTCGCGTACGGAGGCACCGATAAACTAATCTTT.

A note on this clone: This likely reflects a read error, since a far larger clone is one base away. Other DNA sequences in the same sample also yield this CDR3. In DNA, the CDR3 is TGTGCCTTTGGGGACCTACCACATACTGGTGGATACGCGGCCGTAGTGGACACCGATAAACTCATCTTT. The encoded protein is CAFGDLPHTGGYAAVVDTDKLIF. The V call is TRDV3, the J call TRDJ1; 7 positions match TRDD3. The CDR3 loop spans 23 amino acids. Germline trimming cut 2 bases from V and 0 bases from J; bases unmatched to any gene: 33. Germline values: CDR1 TVYSNPD, CDR2 GDNSRS (reference sequence).

Notes on this clone: A read error may be the cause here, since a much bigger clone is one base away. Other nucleotide sequences in the sample specify the same CDR3. This rearrangement joins TRDV2 to TRDJ1; the match to TRDD3 covers 12 bases. The ends lost 0 bases at V and 10 bases at J; junction bases unmatched: 8. The germline V gene has CDR1 GEAIGNYY and CDR2 EKD. The CDR3 consists of 15 residues. The CDR3 loop is CACDTLGDTGGRLIF. The CDR3 bases are TGTGCCTGTGACACCCTGGGGGATACGGGTGGGAGACTCATCTTT.

This clone was counted once. The chain is built from TRDV2 and TRDJ1; D unclear. V dropped 8 bases and J dropped 8 bases, with 17 bases sitting between them. The CDR3 is 12 amino acids. Germline V CDR1 and CDR2: GEAIGNYY, EKD. The CDR3 DNA reads TGTGCCTTCGCGCCTTACTGTCTCAAACTCATCTTT. Amino acid sequence: CAFAPYCLKLIF.

As regards this clone: A far larger clone is only one base removed, so a read error is likely. This sample includes further DNA sequences coding for the same CDR3. The chain is built from TRDV1 and TRDJ1, with D maybe TRDD3 (6 bases). Germline values: CDR1 TSWWSYY, CDR2 QGS. The CDR3 extends over 26 amino acids. DNA for the CDR3: TGCGCTCTTGGGGAACTAGTCCCGACAGGGGCCCCTACGTGGTTGGATACTAGGTGGTACACCGATAAACTCATCTTT. Amino acids: CALGELVPTGAPTWLDTRWYTDKLIF.

The table lists this clone with a few counts. A read error is the likely source, as a far larger clone sits one nucleotide away. This sample includes further DNA sequences coding for the same CDR3. V and J are TRDV2 and TRDJ1; 11 positions match TRDD3. The CDR3 is 17 amino acids. CDR1 and CDR2 from the germline V gene are GEAIGNYY and EKD. DNA of the CDR3: TGCGCCTGTGACACCCTGGGGGATACTATGAAAACCGATAAACTCATCTTT. Residues: CACDTLGDTMKTDKLIF.

This clone turned up a few times. TCRdb's entry gives the protein of a much larger clone, which mismatches this DNA's translation at residue 5, likely from a read error; the protein reported here is translated from the DNA. The chain is built from TRDV2 and TRDJ1; D unresolved. Germline values: CDR1 GEAIGNYY, CDR2 EKD. V was trimmed by 2 bases and J by 0 bases, leaving 21 bases between them. The CDR3 extends over 18 amino acids. CDR3 DNA: TGTGCCTGTGACAACGTGATCGGGGTCCCGGTCCACACCGATAAACTCATCTTT. The encoded protein is CACDNVIGVPVHTDKLIF.

This clone is labeled as medium-sized. The V gene is TRDV2, the J gene TRDJ1; D is unclear. The CDR3 loop spans 20 amino acids. V was clipped by 0 bases and J by 0 bases, with 25 bases between them. Germline CDR1 reads GEAIGNYY; CDR2 reads EKD. CDR3 nucleotide sequence: TGTGCCTGTGACACCCTTTCCGTGCCGAGGCGAGAGAGGTACACCGATAAACTCATCTTT. Translating gives CACDTLSVPRRERYTDKLIF.

Notes on this clone: The sample contains more than one DNA sequence encoding this CDR3. The V gene is uncalled and the J gene is TRDJ1; whether TRDD3, the table's D call, matches the DNA was not checked. The CDR3 is 24 amino acids. This CDR3 reads CSGINAESPVFSSWGGQVTDKLIF. The CDR3 DNA reads TGCAGTGGTATTAACGCAGAGTCTCCTGTATTTAGCTCTTGGGGGGGACAAGTAACCGATAAACTCATCTTT.

This clone turned up a few times. The TCRdb record carries a much larger clone's protein, which differs from this DNA's translation at residue 17; a read error is the likely cause, and the protein listed here is the DNA translation. The DNA for the CDR3 is TGTGCTCTTGGGGAACTAGTCCCGACAGGGGCCCCTACGTGGTTGGATGCTAGGTGGTACACCGATAAACTCATCTTT. Translation gives CALGELVPTGAPTWLDARWYTDKLIF. This chain links TRDV1 with TRDJ1; D is perhaps TRDD2 (5 bases). Trimming cost V 0 bases and J 0 bases, with 41 bases left between them. Germline lookup yields CDR1 TSWWSYY and CDR2 QGS. The CDR3 runs to 26 residues.

This clone is medium-sized by share. The V and J genes are TRDV2 and TRDJ1; D unresolved. Germline lookup yields CDR1 GEAIGNYY and CDR2 EKD. V gave up 0 bases and J gave up 2 bases, with 15 bases separating them. The CDR3 loop spans 16 amino acids. The CDR3 DNA is TGTGCCTGTGACACCGTGATGCTTAAAAGTACCGATAAACTCATCTTT. This gives the protein CACDTVMLKSTDKLIF.

Concerning this clone itself: The mismatch at residue 3 between this DNA's translation and the TCRdb protein of a much larger clone likely reflects a read error; the protein shown is translated from the DNA. The chain is built from TRDV2 and TRDJ1, with TRDD3 identical over 8 bases. In germline, CDR1 is GEAIGNYY, CDR2 EKD. This CDR3 contains 17 residues. The CDR3 sequence: CAFDSLGDHLYTDKLIF. CDR3 DNA: TGTGCCTTTGACTCCCTGGGGGACCACTTGTACACCGATAAACTCATCTTT.

Of note for this clone: The limits of the CDR3 on the DNA are not certain, so only TCRdb's listed CDR3 is given. V gene TRAV29/DV5 combines with J gene TRDJ1; the table's TRDD3 call for D was not verified on the DNA. The germline V gene has CDR1 NSMFDY and CDR2 ISSIKDK. The CDR3 numbers 25 amino acids, ends counted. CDR3 sequence: CSVLLCSKHFLRGIPSLPLTDKLIF.

This clone is hyperexpanded (1% or more) in the sample. V is TRDV2 and J is TRDJ1; a possible D gene is TRDD3 (6 bases). V lost 1 base and J lost 0, with 26 bases in between. Germline loops: CDR1 GEAIGNYY, CDR2 EKD. The CDR3 runs to 20 residues. CDR3 region: CACDTILGNGDLVYTDKLIF. The DNA for the CDR3 is TGTGCCTGTGACACAATCTTGGGGAACGGGGATCTGGTCTACACCGATAAACTCATCTTT.